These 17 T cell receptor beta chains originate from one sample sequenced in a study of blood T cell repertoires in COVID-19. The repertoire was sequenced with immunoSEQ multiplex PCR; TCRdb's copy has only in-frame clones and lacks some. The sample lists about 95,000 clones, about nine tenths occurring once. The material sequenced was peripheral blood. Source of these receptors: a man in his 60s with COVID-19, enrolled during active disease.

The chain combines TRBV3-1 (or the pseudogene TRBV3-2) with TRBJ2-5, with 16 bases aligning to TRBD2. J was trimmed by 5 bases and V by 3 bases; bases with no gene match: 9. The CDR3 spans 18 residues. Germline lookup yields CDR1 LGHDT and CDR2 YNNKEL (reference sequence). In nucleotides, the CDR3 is TGTGCCAGCAGCCAGATACCGGGACTAGCGGGAGGGCTGGAGACCCAGTACTTC. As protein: CASSQIPGLAGGLETQYF.

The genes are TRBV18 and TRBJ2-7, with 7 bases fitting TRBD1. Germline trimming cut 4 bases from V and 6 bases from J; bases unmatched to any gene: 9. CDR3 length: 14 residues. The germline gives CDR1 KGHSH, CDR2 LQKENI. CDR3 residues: CASSRDRVNGEQYF. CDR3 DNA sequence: TGTGCCAGCTCACGCGACAGGGTCAACGGCGAGCAGTACTTC.

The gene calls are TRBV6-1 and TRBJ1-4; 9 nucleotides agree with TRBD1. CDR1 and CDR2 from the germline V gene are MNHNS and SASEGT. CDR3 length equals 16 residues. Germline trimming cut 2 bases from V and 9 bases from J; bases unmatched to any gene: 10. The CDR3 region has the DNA TGTGCCAGCAGTGAAACAGGGGGACAGGGCGTTCAAAAACTGTTTTTT. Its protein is CASSETGGQGVQKLFF.

The CDR3 loop is CATSPGLGELFF. The CDR3 region has the DNA TGTGCCACCAGCCCAGGGTTAGGGGAGCTGTTTTTT. This chain connects TRBV15 to TRBJ2-2; D is perhaps TRBD1 (5 bases). With 5 bases removed from V and 8 bases from J, the gap between germline ends came to 9 bases. From germline, CDR1 is LNHNV and CDR2 YYDKDF (reference sequence). CDR3 length: 12 amino acids. Supplemented by reference TRBV15 and TRBJ2-2, the full variable domain reads DAMVIQNPRYQVTQFGKPVTLSCSQTLNHNVMYWYQQKSSQAPKLLFHYYDKDFNNEADTPDNFQSRRPNTSFCFLDIRSPGLGDTAMYLCATSPGLGELFFGEGSRLTVL.

CDR3 sequence reads: CASSILDRARGYTF. CDR3 in DNA: TGTGCCAGTAGTATCCTCGACAGGGCGAGGGGCTACACCTTC. The V and J genes are TRBV19 and TRBJ1-2; 7 bases fit TRBD1. The CDR3 sequence is 14 residues long. J lost 8 bases, V lost 3 bases, and 9 bases had no gene match. Germline V gene sequence: CDR1 LNHDA, CDR2 SQIVND (reference sequence).

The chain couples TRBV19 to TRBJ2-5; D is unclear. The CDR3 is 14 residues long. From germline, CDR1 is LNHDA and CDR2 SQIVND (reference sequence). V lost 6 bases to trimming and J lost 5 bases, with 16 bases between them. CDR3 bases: TGTGCCAGTAGAGAGCGATCGGCTGCTGAGACCCAGTACTTC. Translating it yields CASRERSAAETQYF.

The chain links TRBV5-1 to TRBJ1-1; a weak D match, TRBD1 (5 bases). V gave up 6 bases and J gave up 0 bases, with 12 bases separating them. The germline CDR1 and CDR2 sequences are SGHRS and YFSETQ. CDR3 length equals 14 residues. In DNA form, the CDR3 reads TGCGCCAGCATGGCAGGGCGATTGAACACTGAAGCTTTCTTT. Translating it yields CASMAGRLNTEAFF.

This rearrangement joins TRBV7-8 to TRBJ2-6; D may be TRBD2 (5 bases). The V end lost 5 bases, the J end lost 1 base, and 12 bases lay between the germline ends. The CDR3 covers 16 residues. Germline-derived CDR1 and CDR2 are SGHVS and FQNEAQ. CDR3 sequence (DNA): TGTGCCAGCAGCCTGCCTAGCTGGTCTGGGGCCAACGTCCTGACTTTC. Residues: CASSLPSWSGANVLTF.

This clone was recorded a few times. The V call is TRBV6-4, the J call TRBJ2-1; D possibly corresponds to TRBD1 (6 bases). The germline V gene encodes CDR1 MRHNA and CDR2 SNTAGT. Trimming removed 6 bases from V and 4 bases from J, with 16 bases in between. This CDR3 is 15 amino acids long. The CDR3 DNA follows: TGTGCCAGCAGCTTCATGACAGGAAAGTACAATGAGCAGTTCTTC. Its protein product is CASSFMTGKYNEQFF.

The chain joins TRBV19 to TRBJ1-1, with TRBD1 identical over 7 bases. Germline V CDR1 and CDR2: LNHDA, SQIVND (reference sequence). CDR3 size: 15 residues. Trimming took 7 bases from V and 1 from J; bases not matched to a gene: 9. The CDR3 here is CASTRRGQGNTEAFF. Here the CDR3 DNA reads TGTGCCAGTACCAGGAGGGGGCAGGGGAACACTGAAGCTTTCTTT.

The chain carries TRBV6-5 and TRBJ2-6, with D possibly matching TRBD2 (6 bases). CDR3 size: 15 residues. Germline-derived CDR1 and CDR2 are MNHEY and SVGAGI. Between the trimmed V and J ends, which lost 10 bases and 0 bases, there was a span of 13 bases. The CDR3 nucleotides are TGTGCCACCCGCGGGGTGAGCTCTGGGGCCAACGTCCTGACTTTC. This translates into CATRGVSSGANVLTF.

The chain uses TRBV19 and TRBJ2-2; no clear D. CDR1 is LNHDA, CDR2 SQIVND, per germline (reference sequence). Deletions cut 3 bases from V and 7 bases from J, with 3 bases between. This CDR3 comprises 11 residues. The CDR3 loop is CASSINGELFF. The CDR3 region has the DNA TGTGCCAGTAGTATCAACGGGGAGCTGTTTTTT.

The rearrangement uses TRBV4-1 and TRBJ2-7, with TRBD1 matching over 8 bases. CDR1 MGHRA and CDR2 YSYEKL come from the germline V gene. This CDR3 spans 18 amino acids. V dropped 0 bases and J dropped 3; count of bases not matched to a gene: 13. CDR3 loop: CASSQDPSRTGQNYEQYF. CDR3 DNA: TGCGCCAGCAGCCAAGATCCCAGCCGGACAGGGCAAAACTACGAGCAGTACTTC.

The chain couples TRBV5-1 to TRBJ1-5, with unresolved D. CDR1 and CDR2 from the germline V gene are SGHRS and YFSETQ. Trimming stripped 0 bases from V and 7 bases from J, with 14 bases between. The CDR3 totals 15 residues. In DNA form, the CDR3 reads TGCGCCAGCAGCTTGGGCCCCGGGGAGGGCCAGCCCCAGCATTTT. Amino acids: CASSLGPGEGQPQHF.

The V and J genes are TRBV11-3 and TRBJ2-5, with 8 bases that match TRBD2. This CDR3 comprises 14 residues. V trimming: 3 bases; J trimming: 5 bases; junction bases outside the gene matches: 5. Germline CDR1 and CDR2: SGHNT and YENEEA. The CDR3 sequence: CASSFPTSDETQYF. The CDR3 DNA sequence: TGTGCCAGCAGCTTTCCGACTAGCGACGAGACCCAGTACTTC.

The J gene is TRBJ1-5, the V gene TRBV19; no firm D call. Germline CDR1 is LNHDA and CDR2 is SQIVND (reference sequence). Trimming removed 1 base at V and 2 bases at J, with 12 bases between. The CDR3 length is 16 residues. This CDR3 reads CASSIGHGRGNQPQHF. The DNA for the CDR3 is TGTGCCAGTAGTATAGGGCACGGCCGGGGCAATCAGCCCCAGCATTTT.

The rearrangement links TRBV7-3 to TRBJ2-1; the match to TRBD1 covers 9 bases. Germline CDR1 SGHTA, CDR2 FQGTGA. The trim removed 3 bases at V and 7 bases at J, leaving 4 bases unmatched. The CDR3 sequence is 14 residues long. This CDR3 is CASSFTGGRNEQFF. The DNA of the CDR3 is TGTGCCAGCAGCTTCACAGGGGGCAGGAATGAGCAGTTCTTC.